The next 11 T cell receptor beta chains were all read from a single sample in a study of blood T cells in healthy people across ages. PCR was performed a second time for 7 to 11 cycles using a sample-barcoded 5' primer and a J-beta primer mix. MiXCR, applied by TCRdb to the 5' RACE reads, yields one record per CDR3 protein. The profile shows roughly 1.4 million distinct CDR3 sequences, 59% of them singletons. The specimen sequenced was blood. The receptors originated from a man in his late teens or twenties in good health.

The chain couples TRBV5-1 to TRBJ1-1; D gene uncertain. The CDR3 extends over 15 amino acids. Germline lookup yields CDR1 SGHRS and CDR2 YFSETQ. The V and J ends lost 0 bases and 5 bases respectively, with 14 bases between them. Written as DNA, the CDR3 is TGCGCCAGCAGCTTGGGCCACGAGGTATCAACTGAAGCTTTCTTT. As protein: CASSLGHEVSTEAFF. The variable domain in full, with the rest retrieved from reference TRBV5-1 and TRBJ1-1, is KAGVTQTPRYLIKTRGQQVTLSCSPISGHRSVSWYQQTPGQGLQFLFEYFSETQRNKGNFPGRFSGRQFSNSRSEMNVSTLELGDSALYLCASSLGHEVSTEAFFGQGTRLTVV.

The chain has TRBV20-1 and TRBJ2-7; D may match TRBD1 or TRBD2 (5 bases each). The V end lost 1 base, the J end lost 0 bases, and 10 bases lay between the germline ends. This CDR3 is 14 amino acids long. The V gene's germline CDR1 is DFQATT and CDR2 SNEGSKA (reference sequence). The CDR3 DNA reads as TGCAGTGCTAGAGGGCAGGGACGCTCCTACGAGCAGTACTTC. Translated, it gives CSARGQGRSYEQYF.

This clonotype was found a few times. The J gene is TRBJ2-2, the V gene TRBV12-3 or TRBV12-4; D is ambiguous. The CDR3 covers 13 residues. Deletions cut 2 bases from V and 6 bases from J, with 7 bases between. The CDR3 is CASSLKGPGELFF. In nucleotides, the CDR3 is TGTGCCAGCAGTTTAAAGGGTCCCGGGGAGCTGTTTTTT.

CDR3 residues: CASSPWASGSYEQYF. In DNA, the CDR3 is TGTGCCAGCAGCCCCTGGGCTAGCGGGAGCTACGAGCAGTACTTC. The chain links TRBV7-6 to TRBJ2-4, with 10 bases fitting TRBD2. The end of the DNA fits TRBJ2-7 better, so the J call may be wrong. The CDR3 loop spans 15 amino acids. Germline values: CDR1 SGHVS, CDR2 FNYEAQ.

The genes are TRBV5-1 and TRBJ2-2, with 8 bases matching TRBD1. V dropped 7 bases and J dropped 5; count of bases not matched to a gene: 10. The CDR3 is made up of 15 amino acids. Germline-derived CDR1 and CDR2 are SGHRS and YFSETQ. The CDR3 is CASLAGGAPTGELFF. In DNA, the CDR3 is TGCGCCAGCCTGGCAGGGGGCGCCCCGACCGGGGAGCTGTTTTTT.

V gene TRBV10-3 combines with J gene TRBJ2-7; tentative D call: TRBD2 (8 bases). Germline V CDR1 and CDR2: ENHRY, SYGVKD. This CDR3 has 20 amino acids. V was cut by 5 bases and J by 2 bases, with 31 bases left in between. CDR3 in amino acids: CAISQGVRTSFISGTYEQYF. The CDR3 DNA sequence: TGTGCCATCAGTCAGGGGGTGCGGACTAGCTTTATTTCGGGAACCTACGAGCAGTACTTC.

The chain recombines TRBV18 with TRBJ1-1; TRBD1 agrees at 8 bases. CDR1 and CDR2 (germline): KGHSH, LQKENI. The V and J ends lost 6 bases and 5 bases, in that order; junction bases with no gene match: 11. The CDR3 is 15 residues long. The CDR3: CASSQIQGARTEAFF. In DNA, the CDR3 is TGTGCCAGCTCCCAAATTCAGGGGGCAAGGACTGAAGCTTTCTTT.

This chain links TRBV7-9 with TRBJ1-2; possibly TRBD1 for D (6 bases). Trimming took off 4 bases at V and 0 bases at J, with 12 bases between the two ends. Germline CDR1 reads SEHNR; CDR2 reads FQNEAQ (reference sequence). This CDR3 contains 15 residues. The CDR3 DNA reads TGTGCCAGCAGCTCAGGACAGAAAGCTAACTATGGCTACACCTTC. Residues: CASSSGQKANYGYTF. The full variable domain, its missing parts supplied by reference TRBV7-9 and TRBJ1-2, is DTGVSQNPRHKITKRGQNVTFRCDPISEHNRLYWYRQTLGQGPEFLTYFQNEAQLEKSRLLSDRFSAERPKGSFSTLEIQRTEQGDSAMYLCASSSGQKANYGYTFGSGTRLTVV.

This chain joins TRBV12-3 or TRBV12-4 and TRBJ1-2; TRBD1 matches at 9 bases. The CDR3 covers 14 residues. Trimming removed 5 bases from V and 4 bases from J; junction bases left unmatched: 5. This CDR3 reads CASSGTGRAYGYTF. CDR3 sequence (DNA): TGTGCCAGCAGTGGGACAGGGCGCGCCTATGGCTACACCTTC.

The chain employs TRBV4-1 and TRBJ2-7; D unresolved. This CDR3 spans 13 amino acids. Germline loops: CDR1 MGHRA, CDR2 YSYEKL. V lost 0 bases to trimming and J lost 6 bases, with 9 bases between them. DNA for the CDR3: TGCGCCAGCAGCCAAGAATCGTGGCGCGAGCAGTACTTC. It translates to CASSQESWREQYF.

Written as DNA, the CDR3 is TGTGCCAGCCTCTCCGGGGGGGGCACTGAAGCTTTCTTT. It translates to CASLSGGGTEAFF. J is TRBJ1-1 and V is TRBV6-6; a weak D match, TRBD1 (5 bases). Germline CDR1 reads MNHNY; CDR2 reads SVGAGI (reference sequence). The CDR3 spans 13 residues. V was trimmed by 8 bases and J by 4 bases, leaving 14 bases between them.